This T cell receptor beta chain was recovered during a study of blood T cell repertoires in COVID-19. Study-wide context: The samples span acute and convalescent COVID-19 from the United States, Italy and Spain.

This CDR3 is built from 13 residues. Germline assignment: CDR1 SNHLY and CDR2 FYNNEI. V was pared by 4 bases and J by 4 bases, with 10 bases between. Sequencing used immunoSEQ multiplex PCR; TCRdb keeps in-frame clones, though not all of them. The top ten clones hold about 2.5% of a sample with 100,000 to 150,000 clones, 70% to 90% of them seen once. The V call is TRBV2, the J call TRBJ1-2; no reliable D call. This clonotype was sampled from a woman in her forties or fifties who had recovered from COVID-19. The material sequenced was PBMCs or T cells enriched from blood (not recorded which). The CDR3 DNA follows: TGTGCCAGCAGTGCCTCAGAAACCTATGGCTACACCTTC. This codes for CASSASETYGYTF.